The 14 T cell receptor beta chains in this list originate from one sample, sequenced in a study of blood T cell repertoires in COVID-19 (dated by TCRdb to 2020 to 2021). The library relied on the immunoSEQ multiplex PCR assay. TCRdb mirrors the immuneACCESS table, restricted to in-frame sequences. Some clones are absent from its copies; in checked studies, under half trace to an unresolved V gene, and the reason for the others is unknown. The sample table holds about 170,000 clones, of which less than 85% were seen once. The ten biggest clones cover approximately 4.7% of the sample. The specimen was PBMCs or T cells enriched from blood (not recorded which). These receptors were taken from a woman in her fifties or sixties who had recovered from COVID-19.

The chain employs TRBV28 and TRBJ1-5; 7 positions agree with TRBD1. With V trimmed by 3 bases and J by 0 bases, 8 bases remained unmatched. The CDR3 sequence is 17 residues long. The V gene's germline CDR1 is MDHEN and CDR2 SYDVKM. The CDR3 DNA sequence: TGTGCCAGCAGTTTTGCAGGGGGGCGTAATAGCAATCAGCCCCAGCATTTT. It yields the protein CASSFAGGRNSNQPQHF.

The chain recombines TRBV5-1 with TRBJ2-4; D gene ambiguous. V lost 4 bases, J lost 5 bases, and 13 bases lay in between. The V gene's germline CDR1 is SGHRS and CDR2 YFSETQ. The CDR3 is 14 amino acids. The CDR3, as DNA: TGCGCCAGCAGCGCCAACGGGTTGGAAAACATTCAGTACTTC. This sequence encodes CASSANGLENIQYF.

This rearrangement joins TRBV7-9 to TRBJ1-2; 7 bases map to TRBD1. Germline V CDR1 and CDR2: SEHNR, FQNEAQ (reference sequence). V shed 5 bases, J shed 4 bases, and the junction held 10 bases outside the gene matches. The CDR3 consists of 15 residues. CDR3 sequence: CASSRSGGVLYGYTF. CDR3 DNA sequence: TGTGCCAGCAGCAGATCAGGGGGAGTTCTCTATGGCTACACCTTC.

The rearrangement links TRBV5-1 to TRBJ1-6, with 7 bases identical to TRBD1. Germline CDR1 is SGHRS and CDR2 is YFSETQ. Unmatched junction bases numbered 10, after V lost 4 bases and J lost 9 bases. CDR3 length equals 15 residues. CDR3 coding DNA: TGCGCCAGCAGCCCCCGGGACAGCGGGCTTTCACCCCTCCACTTT. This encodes CASSPRDSGLSPLHF.

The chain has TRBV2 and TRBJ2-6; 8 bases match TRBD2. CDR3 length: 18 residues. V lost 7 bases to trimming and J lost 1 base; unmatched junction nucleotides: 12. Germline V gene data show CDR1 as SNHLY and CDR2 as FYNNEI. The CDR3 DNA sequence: TGTGCCAGCAAGCCGGGACTTGTAGCGGGATCTGGGGCCAACGTCCTGACTTTC. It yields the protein CASKPGLVAGSGANVLTF.

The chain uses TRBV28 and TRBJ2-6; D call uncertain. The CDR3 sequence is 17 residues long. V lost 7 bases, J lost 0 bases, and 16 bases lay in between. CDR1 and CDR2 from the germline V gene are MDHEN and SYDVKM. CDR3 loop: CASKDFRVRSGANVLTF. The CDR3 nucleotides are TGTGCCAGCAAAGATTTCCGGGTACGCTCTGGGGCCAACGTCCTGACTTTC.

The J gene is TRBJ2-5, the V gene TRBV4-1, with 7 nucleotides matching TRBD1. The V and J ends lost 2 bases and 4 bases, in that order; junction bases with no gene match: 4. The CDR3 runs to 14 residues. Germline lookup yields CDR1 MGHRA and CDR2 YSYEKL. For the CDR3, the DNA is TGCGCCAGCAGCCAAACAGGGGTCCGAGAGACCCAGTACTTC. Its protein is CASSQTGVRETQYF.

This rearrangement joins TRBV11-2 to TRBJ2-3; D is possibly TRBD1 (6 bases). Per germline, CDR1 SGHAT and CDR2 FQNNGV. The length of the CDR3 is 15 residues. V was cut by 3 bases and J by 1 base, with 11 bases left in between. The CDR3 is CASSLAGQRTDTQYF. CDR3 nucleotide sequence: TGTGCCAGCAGCTTGGCAGGACAGCGCACAGATACGCAGTATTTT.

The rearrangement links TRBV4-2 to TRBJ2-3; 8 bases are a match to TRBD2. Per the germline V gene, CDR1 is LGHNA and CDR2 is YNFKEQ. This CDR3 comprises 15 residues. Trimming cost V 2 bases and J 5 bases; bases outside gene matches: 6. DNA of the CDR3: TGTGCCAGCAGCCAACCGGGGGGGCAAGGAGATACGCAGTATTTT. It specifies CASSQPGGQGDTQYF.

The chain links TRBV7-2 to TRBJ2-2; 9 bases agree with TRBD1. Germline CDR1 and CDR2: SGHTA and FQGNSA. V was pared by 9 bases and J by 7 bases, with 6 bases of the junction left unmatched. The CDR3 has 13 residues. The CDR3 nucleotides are TGTGCCAGTTTTGGGACAGGGTACGGGGAGCTGTTTTTT. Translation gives CASFGTGYGELFF.

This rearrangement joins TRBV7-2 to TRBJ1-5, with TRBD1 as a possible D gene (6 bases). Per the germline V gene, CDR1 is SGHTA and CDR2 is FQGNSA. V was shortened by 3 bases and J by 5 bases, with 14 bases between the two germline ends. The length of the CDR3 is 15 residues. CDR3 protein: CASSFWGGADQPQHF. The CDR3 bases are TGTGCCAGCAGCTTTTGGGGGGGGGCCGATCAGCCCCAGCATTTT.

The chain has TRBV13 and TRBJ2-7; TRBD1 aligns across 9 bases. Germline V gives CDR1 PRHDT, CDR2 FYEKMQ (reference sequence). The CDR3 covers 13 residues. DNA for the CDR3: TGTGCCAGCAGCGTAGGACAGGGGAACGAGCAGTACGTC. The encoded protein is CASSVGQGNEQYV.

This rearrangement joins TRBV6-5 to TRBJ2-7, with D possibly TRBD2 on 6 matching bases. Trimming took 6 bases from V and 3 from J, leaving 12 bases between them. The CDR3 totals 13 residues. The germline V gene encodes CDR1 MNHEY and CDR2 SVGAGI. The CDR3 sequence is CASSPVGGYEQYV. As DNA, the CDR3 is TGTGCCAGCAGCCCCGTCGGGGGCTACGAGCAGTACGTC.

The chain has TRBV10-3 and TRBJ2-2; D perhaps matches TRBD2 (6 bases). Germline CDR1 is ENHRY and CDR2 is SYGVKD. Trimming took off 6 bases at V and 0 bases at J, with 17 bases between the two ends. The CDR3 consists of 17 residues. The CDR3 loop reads CAISPGAGPANTGELFF. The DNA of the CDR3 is TGTGCCATCAGCCCGGGAGCTGGTCCAGCGAACACCGGGGAGCTGTTTTTT.